Each of the 27 T cell receptor beta chains below was sequenced from the same sample in a study of metastatic and nonmetastatic thyroid tumors. Patients were all untreated before their thyroid surgery. TCRdb redid the clone calls on the PCR reads using MiXCR. This sample carries about 27,000 clones, approximately 15% of them seen once, and the ten largest clones take 15% to 19%. The sequencing sample was made of blood. These receptors were collected from a male donor with papillary thyroid cancer or a benign thyroid nodule (not recorded which). Some clones in this sample may be carry-over from other donors' samples.

Ten or more counts support this clone. The rearrangement links TRBV5-1 to TRBJ2-7; D is undetermined. This CDR3 has 13 amino acids. CDR1 and CDR2 (germline): SGHRS, YFSETQ. The ends were cut back, 8 bases at V and 3 bases at J, with 15 bases in the middle. This CDR3 reads CASKLDGYYEQYF. The CDR3, as DNA: TGCGCCAGTAAATTGGACGGGTACTACGAGCAGTACTTC.

In its sample, this clone was seen many times. V gene TRBV5-1 combines with J gene TRBJ2-3; D call uncertain. The V end lost 0 bases, the J end lost 6 bases, and 14 bases lay between the germline ends. Germline CDR1 SGHRS, CDR2 YFSETQ. The CDR3 consists of 15 residues. CDR3 in DNA: TGCGCCAGCAGCTTGGAGAGCCTAACTCGGGATACGCAGTATTTT. Translation: CASSLESLTRDTQYF.

This clone has more than one count but fewer than ten. A read error may account for a junction end that differs from germline. The chain has TRBV6-1 and TRBJ1-6, with a weak D call TRBD1 (6 bases). The CDR3 is made up of 17 amino acids. Germline V CDR1 and CDR2: MNHNS, SASEGT. CDR3 loop: CASRTAGETYWSSPLNF. The CDR3 nucleotides are TGTGCCAGCAGGACAGCAGGGGAGACTTATTGGAGCTCACCCCTCAACTTT.

This clone has at least ten counts. One end of the junction does not line up with germline, which may come from a read error. This CDR3 is also generated by other DNA sequences in the sample. The chain couples TRBV4-1 to TRBJ1-1; the match to TRBD1 covers 8 bases. The CDR3 runs 15 residues. In germline, CDR1 is MGHRA, CDR2 YSYEKL. The CDR3 bases are TGCGCCAGCAGCCAAGAGACAGGGGCTAGGACTGAAGCTTTCTTC. Its translation: CASSQETGARTEAFF.

This clone was found many times. This chain joins TRBV10-3 and TRBJ2-1; the match to TRBD2 covers 14 bases. The CDR3 loop spans 16 amino acids. With V trimmed by 3 bases and J by 6 bases, 4 bases remained unmatched. Germline CDR1 ENHRY, CDR2 SYGVKD. CDR3 nucleotide sequence: TGTGCCATCAGTGACCCCGGGACTAGCGGGGGCAATGAGCAGTTCTTC. It codes for CAISDPGTSGGNEQFF.

This clone was counted at least ten times. The J gene is TRBJ1-5, the V gene TRBV4-2; D perhaps matches TRBD1 (6 bases). CDR3 size: 14 residues. The V end was cut by 2 bases, the J end by 10 bases, with 15 bases between. Looked up from germline, CDR1 is LGHNA and CDR2 is YNFKEQ. The CDR3 region has the DNA TGTGCCAGCAGCCAAACCGGGACATTACAACCCCAGCATTTT. Translation gives CASSQTGTLQPQHF.

Comment on this clone: At one of its ends the junction is not consistent with the germline gene, which may arise from a read error. The gene calls are TRBV11-1 and TRBJ2-3, with TRBD2 as a possible D gene (5 bases). The CDR3 consists of 15 residues. Germline loops: CDR1 SGHAT, CDR2 FQDESV (reference sequence). This CDR3 is CAGSLGSVRTDTQYF. The CDR3 DNA reads TGTGCCGGCAGCTTAGGTAGCGTGCGCACAGATACGCAGTATTTT.

This clone was seen repeatedly, ten times or more. The chain combines TRBV6-1 with TRBJ1-2; TRBD1 matches 8 bases. The CDR3 is 12 amino acids. With 6 bases clipped from V and 8 bases from J, the junction kept 5 bases outside the gene matches. Germline assignment: CDR1 MNHNS and CDR2 SASEGT. As DNA, the CDR3 is TGTGCCAGCAGAATAGGACAGGGCGGCTACACCTTC. It translates to CASRIGQGGYTF.

J is TRBJ1-2 and V is TRBV12-3 or TRBV12-4; no firm D call. The CDR3 consists of 16 residues. Trimming removed 6 bases from V and 3 bases from J, with 20 bases in between. The CDR3 loop reads CASSKSWGADDYGYTF. Here the CDR3 DNA reads TGTGCCAGCAGCAAATCGTGGGGAGCCGACGACTATGGCTACACCTTC.

This clone was found many times. The CDR3 region has the DNA TGTGCCAGCAGCCCTCGGACAGGGGAAGGCTACACCTTC. Its protein product is CASSPRTGEGYTF. This chain uses TRBV7-9 with TRBJ1-2, with 9 nucleotides matching TRBD1. CDR3 length: 13 residues. Trimming took 5 bases from V and 8 from J; bases not matched to a gene: 6. Per germline, CDR1 SEHNR and CDR2 FQNEAQ (reference sequence). Complete variable domain (other parts from reference TRBV7-9 and TRBJ1-2): DTGVSQNPRHKITKRGQNVTFRCDPISEHNRLYWYRQTLGQGPEFLTYFQNEAQLEKSRLLSDRFSAERPKGSFSTLEIQRTEQGDSAMYLCASSPRTGEGYTFGSGTRLTVV.

A few counts support this clone. A much larger clonotype is one base distant, so this may be a read error. This chain uses TRBV15 with TRBJ2-7; D might be TRBD2 (5 bases). The CDR3 extends over 14 amino acids. CDR1 and CDR2 from the germline V gene are LNHNV and YYDKDF (reference sequence). CDR3 bases: TGTGCCACCAGCAGTGGAGGTTCCCCCTACGATCAGTACTTC. The encoded protein is CATSSGGSPYDQYF.

This clone was found many times. Other DNA sequences within the sample encode an identical CDR3. The rearrangement joins TRBV6-6 to TRBJ2-7, with a tentative D call TRBD2 (5 bases). CDR1 is MNHNY, CDR2 SVGAGI, per germline (reference sequence). The CDR3 has 14 residues. With 0 bases removed from V and 5 bases from J, the gap between germline ends came to 11 bases. This CDR3 reads CASSYSPGRDEQYF. The CDR3 DNA reads TGTGCCAGCAGTTACTCGCCGGGAAGGGACGAGCAGTACTTC.

The CDR3, as DNA: TGTGCCAGCAGCCCAAGTCTAGCGGGGACCTCCTACGAGCAGTACTTC. Its protein is CASSPSLAGTSYEQYF. The chain carries TRBV7-8 and TRBJ2-7; the match to TRBD2 covers 9 bases. Germline CDR1 reads SGHVS; CDR2 reads FQNEAQ. The CDR3 contains 16 residues. Germline trimming cut 5 bases from V and 0 bases from J; bases unmatched to any gene: 8. The entire variable domain, with the rest obtained from reference TRBV7-8 and TRBJ2-7, is as follows: GAGVSQSPRYKVAKRGQDVALRCDPISGHVSLFWYQQALGQGPEFLTYFQNEAQLDKSGLPSDRFFAERPEGSVSTLKIQRTQQEDSAVYLCASSPSLAGTSYEQYFGPGTRLTVT.

Ten or more counts support this clone. The gene calls are TRBV13 and TRBJ2-7; no reliable D call. The V gene lost 6 bases and the J gene lost 4 bases, with 7 bases spanning the gap. Germline assignment: CDR1 PRHDT and CDR2 FYEKMQ (reference sequence). The CDR3 has 11 residues. CDR3 sequence: CASRSGYEQYF. CDR3 nucleotides: TGTGCCAGCAGATCTGGGTACGAGCAGTACTTC. The entire variable domain, with the rest obtained from reference TRBV13 and TRBJ2-7, is as follows: AAGVIQSPRHLIKEKRETATLKCYPIPRHDTVYWYQQGPGQDPQFLISFYEKMQSDKGSIPDRFSAQQFSDYHSELNMSSLELGDSALYFCASRSGYEQYFGPGTRLTVT.

The rearrangement links TRBV9 to TRBJ2-6; D perhaps matches TRBD1 (5 bases). The CDR3 loop spans 16 amino acids. Germline CDR1 reads SGDLS; CDR2 reads YYNGEE. Trimming cost V 4 bases and J 0 bases, with 11 bases left between them. DNA for the CDR3: TGTGCCAGCAGCCCGAGGACAAACTCTGGGGCCAACGTCCTGACTTTC. This translates into CASSPRTNSGANVLTF.

This clone was recorded many times. The chain links TRBV25-1 to TRBJ2-3; perhaps TRBD2 as D (5 bases). Germline lookup yields CDR1 MGHDK and CDR2 SYGVNS. CDR3 length: 15 amino acids. The V end lost 1 base, the J end lost 1 base, and 9 bases lay between the germline ends. In DNA, the CDR3 is TGTGCCAGCAGTGAATGGGGAGCCGGCACAGATACGCAGTATTTT. As protein: CASSEWGAGTDTQYF.

This clone was seen ten or more times. The junction shows a germline mismatch at one end, possibly a read error. This sequence joins TRBV9 and TRBJ2-1; 11 nucleotides line up with TRBD2. The CDR3 has 15 amino acids. CDR1 SGDLS and CDR2 YYNGEE come from the germline V gene. The CDR3: CAGSLGLAEYNEQFF. Here the CDR3 DNA reads TGTGCCGGCAGCCTGGGACTAGCGGAGTACAATGAGCAGTTCTTC.

This clone was counted ten times or more. Its ends do not fully match the called genes, so a read error is possible. The V and J genes are TRBV4-1 and TRBJ1-1; D is possibly TRBD1 (5 bases). The length of the CDR3 is 15 residues. Germline V gives CDR1 MGHRA, CDR2 YSYEKL. The chain's CDR3 is CAGSQETGTNTEAFF. The DNA of the CDR3 is TGCGCCGGCAGCCAAGAAACAGGAACGAACACTGAAGCTTTCTTT.

This clone was recorded at least ten times. This rearrangement joins TRBV7-9 to TRBJ2-2, with TRBD2 as a possible D gene (6 bases). Per the germline V gene, CDR1 is SEHNR and CDR2 is FQNEAQ (reference sequence). Between the trimmed V and J ends, which lost 1 base and 4 bases, there was a span of 22 bases. The CDR3 covers 19 residues. The CDR3 region is CASSLVTFLGGARTGELFF. The DNA for the CDR3 is TGTGCCAGCAGCTTAGTTACTTTTCTGGGCGGGGCCCGCACCGGGGAGCTGTTTTTT. Based on the CDR3 plus reference TRBV7-9 and TRBJ2-2, the full variable domain is DTGVSQNPRHKITKRGQNVTFRCDPISEHNRLYWYRQTLGQGPEFLTYFQNEAQLEKSRLLSDRFSAERPKGSFSTLEIQRTEQGDSAMYLCASSLVTFLGGARTGELFFGEGSRLTVL.

This chain connects TRBV7-8 to TRBJ2-7; the D gene is possibly TRBD2 (5 bases). Trimming took off 5 bases at V and 3 bases at J, with 11 bases between the two ends. Looked up from germline, CDR1 is SGHVS and CDR2 is FQNEAQ. CDR3 size: 13 residues. CDR3 region: CASSLREFYEQYF. CDR3 nucleotide sequence: TGTGCCAGCAGCCTAAGGGAGTTCTACGAGCAGTACTTC.

J is TRBJ2-3 and V is TRBV29-1, with D tentatively TRBD2 (6 bases). Germline loops: CDR1 SQVTM, CDR2 ANQGSEA. Between the trimmed V and J ends, which lost 4 bases and 6 bases, there was a span of 17 bases. CDR3 length: 14 residues. CDR3 residues: CSVATSRRSDTQYF. DNA for the CDR3: TGCAGCGTTGCTACTAGCCGGAGGTCGGATACGCAGTATTTT.

This clone was observed a handful of times. An end of the junction does not agree with germline; a read error may underlie this. The chain recombines TRBV5-1 with TRBJ1-1; maybe TRBD1 (5 bases). CDR1 and CDR2 (germline): SGHRS, YFSETQ. The CDR3 runs 14 residues. CDR3: CANSLGPGGTEAFF. CDR3 coding DNA: TGCGCCAACAGCTTGGGGCCCGGGGGGACTGAAGCTTTCTTT. Filled out from reference TRBV5-1 and TRBJ1-1, the complete variable domain reads KAGVTQTPRYLIKTRGQQVTLSCSPISGHRSVSWYQQTPGQGLQFLFEYFSETQRNKGNFPGRFSGRQFSNSRSEMNVSTLELGDSALYLCANSLGPGGTEAFFGQGTRLTVV.

J is TRBJ2-3 and V is TRBV5-1; possibly TRBD1 for D (6 bases). Germline V lookup: CDR1 SGHRS, CDR2 YFSETQ. The length of the CDR3 is 14 residues. The V and J ends lost 2 bases and 5 bases respectively, with 12 bases between them. The CDR3 protein is CASSLQGVGDTQYF. The CDR3, as DNA: TGCGCCAGCAGCTTACAGGGAGTTGGAGATACGCAGTATTTT.

The rearrangement links TRBV20-1 to TRBJ2-1; D possibly matches TRBD1 or TRBD2 (5 bases each). With 1 base removed from V and 4 bases from J, the gap between germline ends came to 11 bases. Germline V lookup: CDR1 DFQATT, CDR2 SNEGSKA (reference sequence). This CDR3 comprises 14 residues. DNA of the CDR3: TGCAGTGCTAGAGCTAGAGGGGCATACAATGAGCAGTTCTTC. Its translation is CSARARGAYNEQFF.

This clone appeared many times. J is TRBJ2-1 and V is TRBV2; 8 bases are a match to TRBD1. CDR1 is SNHLY and CDR2 is FYNNEI in the germline V gene. The ends lost 2 bases at V and 9 bases at J; junction bases unmatched: 3. CDR3 length: 13 residues. CDR3 sequence (DNA): TGTGCCAGCAGTGAAAGACAGGGGATTGAGCAGTTCTTC. Its protein is CASSERQGIEQFF.

This clone has a count of ten or more. The chain employs TRBV6-1 and TRBJ2-5; 8 bases align to TRBD1. Per the germline V gene, CDR1 is MNHNS and CDR2 is SASEGT. This CDR3 region has 14 residues. V was clipped by 6 bases and J by 4 bases; unmatched bases: 7. The CDR3 loop is CASSPTGVGETQYF. The CDR3, as DNA: TGTGCCAGCAGCCCGACAGGGGTTGGAGAGACCCAGTACTTC.

This clone was detected only once. One junction end disagrees with the germline gene, perhaps due to a read error. The rearrangement joins TRBV11-2 to TRBJ2-3, with D unclear. The CDR3 is made up of 14 amino acids. Germline CDR1 is SGHAT and CDR2 is FQNNGV. The CDR3: CAISPGVDTDTQYF. As DNA, the CDR3 is TGTGCCATCAGCCCCGGTGTAGACACGGATACGCAGTATTTT.